The source of this TCR beta chain is a study of T cells in lung cancer brain metastases. The germline gives CDR1 SGHTA, CDR2 FQGTGA. The V and J ends lost 5 bases and 3 bases respectively, with 13 bases between them. The CDR3 has 14 amino acids. The data were produced by immunoSEQ multiplex PCR, yet TCRdb's version contains in-frame clones alone and is incomplete. This sample has around 3,000 clones, with approximately 85% found just once. The origin of this receptor is a woman in her sixties or seventies with non-small cell lung cancer. This chain connects TRBV7-3 to TRBJ1-1; D remains unclear. The material sequenced was tumor tissue from the primary lung tumor. This CDR3 is CASSLGPGHTEAFF. For the CDR3, the DNA is TGTGCCAGCAGCCTTGGCCCCGGCCACACTGAAGCTTTCTTT.